One and the same sample provided the 25 T cell receptor beta chains below, sequenced in a study of shared clonotypes between healthy human individuals. The repertoire was sequenced with immunoSEQ multiplex PCR; TCRdb's copy has only in-frame clones and lacks some. The data show hundreds of thousands of clones, with about 96% seen just once and 0.05% to 0.07% held by the top ten. Sequencing was performed on naive CD4+ T cells sorted from blood. Subset noted: CD45RA+ positively selected. These receptors came from a woman aged 25 to 39 in good health.

The chain joins TRBV2 to TRBJ1-3; D unresolved. V dropped 1 base and J dropped 0 bases, with 10 bases sitting between them. The CDR3 spans 16 residues. The germline V gene encodes CDR1 SNHLY and CDR2 FYNNEI. The CDR3 region is CASSEELRISGNTIYF. The CDR3 DNA sequence: TGTGCCAGCAGTGAAGAACTTCGTATCTCTGGAAACACCATATATTTT.

This clone was seen once. The rearrangement joins TRBV2 to TRBJ2-7; TRBD2 matches 9 bases. Germline lookup yields CDR1 SNHLY and CDR2 FYNNEI. The CDR3 covers 16 residues. V shed 2 bases and J 3 bases; nucleotides not matched to a gene: 8. This CDR3 reads CASSETLTSGNYEQYF. The CDR3 nucleotides read TGTGCCAGCAGTGAAACTCTGACTAGCGGAAACTACGAGCAGTACTTC.

This chain connects TRBV5-5 to TRBJ2-5, with 11 bases that match TRBD2. Germline V gene data show CDR1 as SGHKS and CDR2 as YYEKEE (reference sequence). Trimming at V came to 0 bases and at J to 5 bases, leaving 9 bases not matched to a gene. The CDR3 covers 17 residues. CDR3 residues: CASSLGGSGRARETQYF. For the CDR3, the DNA is TGTGCCAGCAGCTTGGGAGGTAGCGGGAGGGCCAGGGAGACCCAGTACTTC. Full variable domain (remainder filled in from reference TRBV5-5 and TRBJ2-5): DAGVTQSPTHLIKTRGQQVTLRCSPISGHKSVSWYQQVLGQGPQFIFQYYEKEERGRGNFPDRFSARQFPNYSSELNVNALLLGDSALYLCASSLGGSGRARETQYFGPGTRLLVL.

The rearrangement uses TRBV18 and TRBJ2-7; D not resolved. V dropped 2 bases and J dropped 4 bases, with 12 bases sitting between them. Per the germline V gene, CDR1 is KGHSH and CDR2 is LQKENI. The CDR3 is 14 amino acids. CDR3 region: CASSPGAPPYEQYF. The CDR3 nucleotides read TGTGCCAGCTCACCAGGAGCACCGCCTTACGAGCAGTACTTC.

The J gene is TRBJ2-1, the V gene TRBV27, with D uncertain. The germline CDR1 and CDR2 sequences are MNHEY and SMNVEV (reference sequence). The CDR3 runs to 16 residues. The V end lost 6 bases, the J end lost 4 bases, and 19 bases lay between the germline ends. CDR3 region: CASRSDGPATYNEQFF. As DNA, the CDR3 is TGTGCCAGCAGATCAGATGGGCCAGCCACATACAATGAGCAGTTCTTC.

The CDR3 loop is CSTRDRGSGELFF. The CDR3 nucleotides read TGCAGCACCCGGGACAGGGGTTCCGGGGAGCTGTTTTTT. This chain joins TRBV29-1 and TRBJ2-2; 10 nucleotides line up with TRBD1. V lost 8 bases and J lost 6; bases outside the gene matches: 6. CDR1 and CDR2 from the germline V gene are SQVTM and ANQGSEA. This CDR3 spans 13 amino acids.

This rearrangement joins TRBV29-1 to TRBJ2-5; 15 nucleotides line up with TRBD2. The J call is doubtful: the DNA matches TRBJ2-7 better. This CDR3 spans 16 amino acids. Germline V CDR1 and CDR2: SQVTM, ANQGSEA. CDR3 in DNA: TGCAGCGTTGAAGACCGGACTAGCGGGAGGGCCGCCGAGCAGTACTTC. Protein: CSVEDRTSGRAAEQYF.

In nucleotides, the CDR3 is TGCAGCGTTGTGCGGGGGCCCCAAGAGACCCAGTACTTC. Encoded protein: CSVVRGPQETQYF. The chain couples TRBV29-1 to TRBJ2-5, with D perhaps matching TRBD2 (7 bases). Trimming pared 4 bases from V and 1 base from J, leaving 10 bases between. Germline loops: CDR1 SQVTM, CDR2 ANQGSEA. CDR3 length equals 13 residues.

The rearrangement links TRBV6-1 to TRBJ2-7, with D unclear. Between the trimmed V and J ends, which lost 6 bases and 0 bases, there was a span of 18 bases. There are 16 residues in the CDR3. The germline V gene encodes CDR1 MNHNS and CDR2 SASEGT. The CDR3 nucleotides are TGTGCCAGCAGAGAACAAGGTTTCAAGAGCTCCTACGAGCAGTACTTC. It translates to CASREQGFKSSYEQYF.

The V call is TRBV11-2, the J call TRBJ2-7; D may be TRBD1 or TRBD2 (5 bases each). With 5 bases removed from V and 2 bases from J, the gap between germline ends came to 13 bases. The CDR3 covers 14 residues. Looked up from germline, CDR1 is SGHAT and CDR2 is FQNNGV. CDR3 coding DNA: TGTGCCAGCAGCAAGCGGCGGACAACCTACGAGCAGTACTTC. Amino acids: CASSKRRTTYEQYF.

A word on this clone: In the same sample, other DNA sequences code for this CDR3. The chain joins TRBV7-9 to TRBJ1-2; 8 bases line up with TRBD1. This CDR3 is 13 amino acids long. The V gene's germline CDR1 is SEHNR and CDR2 FQNEAQ (reference sequence). V was pared by 5 bases and J by 4 bases, with 3 bases of the junction left unmatched. The CDR3 coding sequence is TGTGCCAGCAGCCCCGGACAGGGCTATGGCTACACCTTC. It translates to CASSPGQGYGYTF.

The gene calls are TRBV4-1 and TRBJ2-7; 8 bases match TRBD1. Germline V gives CDR1 MGHRA, CDR2 YSYEKL. The CDR3 sequence is 18 residues long. The trim removed 1 base at V and 3 bases at J, leaving 14 bases unmatched. The CDR3 DNA is TGCGCCAGCAGCCAAGTAGTTGGCAGGGGGCCAATACACTACGAGCAGTACTTC. Translation gives CASSQVVGRGPIHYEQYF.

This chain links TRBV19 with TRBJ1-2; D unclear. Trimming left V 3 bases short and J 0 bases short, with 8 bases between. The germline V gene has CDR1 LNHDA and CDR2 SQIVND (reference sequence). The CDR3 is 14 amino acids. The CDR3 reads CASSIGGPNYGYTF. CDR3 coding DNA: TGTGCCAGTAGTATCGGAGGGCCTAACTATGGCTACACCTTC.

The chain uses TRBV7-3 and TRBJ2-2; D not certain. Trimming took 5 bases from V and 6 from J, leaving 10 bases between them. CDR3 length: 13 amino acids. Germline-derived CDR1 and CDR2 are SGHTA and FQGTGA. CDR3 DNA: TGTGCCAGCAGCCCCGGGTACGCCGGGGAGCTGTTTTTT. It codes for CASSPGYAGELFF.

The V gene is TRBV19, the J gene TRBJ1-2, with 11 bases fitting TRBD1. The germline gives CDR1 LNHDA, CDR2 SQIVND (reference sequence). This CDR3 is built from 13 residues. V lost 6 bases and J lost 7; bases outside the gene matches: 4. CDR3: CASRGQGDGGYTF. The CDR3 DNA is TGTGCCAGTAGGGGACAGGGGGACGGTGGCTACACCTTC.

The gene calls are TRBV30 and TRBJ2-3, with TRBD1 as a possible D gene (5 bases). The V and J ends lost 4 bases and 4 bases respectively, with 9 bases between them. CDR3 size: 12 residues. Germline loops: CDR1 GTSNPN, CDR2 SVGIG (reference sequence). CDR3 region: CAWTSGPDTQYF. CDR3 in DNA: TGTGCCTGGACCTCAGGGCCAGATACGCAGTATTTT.

V usage is TRBV27 and J usage is TRBJ1-5; 7 nucleotides match TRBD1. Trimming removed 8 bases from V and 8 bases from J; junction bases left unmatched: 18. CDR1 and CDR2 from the germline V gene are MNHEY and SMNVEV (reference sequence). This CDR3 contains 16 residues. In DNA, the CDR3 is TGTGCCAGCGGGTCAGGGCCGAGGGGGCCCCGGGAGCCCCAGCATTTT. Translated: CASGSGPRGPREPQHF.

The chain employs TRBV30 and TRBJ1-4; D is ambiguous. The CDR3 has 13 residues. V dropped 1 base and J dropped 8 bases, with 11 bases sitting between them. Germline-derived CDR1 and CDR2 are GTSNPN and SVGIG (reference sequence). Here the CDR3 reads CAWSGSGPEKLFF. As DNA, the CDR3 is TGTGCCTGGAGTGGGTCGGGCCCCGAAAAACTGTTTTTT.

The chain uses TRBV14 and TRBJ2-5; D is perhaps TRBD2 (6 bases). The CDR3 length is 14 residues. Trimming took off 0 bases at V and 5 bases at J, with 10 bases between the two ends. CDR1 is SGHDN and CDR2 is FVKESK in the germline V gene. DNA of the CDR3: TGTGCCAGCAGCCAAGAACTAGCAGGCGAGACCCAGTACTTC. Translated: CASSQELAGETQYF.

This chain connects TRBV5-1 to TRBJ2-7; D gene ambiguous. CDR3 size: 16 residues. The V end was cut by 3 bases, the J end by 0 bases, with 16 bases between. Germline V gives CDR1 SGHRS, CDR2 YFSETQ. The CDR3: CASSYGVTLGSYEQYF. The DNA for the CDR3 is TGCGCCAGCAGCTATGGAGTCACCCTAGGCTCCTACGAGCAGTACTTC.

This clone has a handful of counts. The V call is TRBV18, the J call TRBJ1-5; unclear D gene. CDR1 is KGHSH and CDR2 is LQKENI in the germline V gene. There are 13 residues in the CDR3. The germline V and J ends were trimmed by 3 bases and 6 bases, with 9 bases remaining between them. CDR3 in amino acids: CASSPSVSQPQHF. CDR3 coding DNA: TGTGCCAGCTCACCGAGTGTGAGTCAGCCCCAGCATTTT.

With respect to this clone: Different DNA sequences within this sample yield the same CDR3. The chain combines TRBV7-9 with TRBJ1-5; no clear D gene. The CDR3 runs 13 residues. V lost 1 base and J 5 bases, leaving 6 bases between the germline ends. Looked up from germline, CDR1 is SEHNR and CDR2 is FQNEAQ (reference sequence). DNA for the CDR3: TGTGCCAGCAGCTTAGGAGGGCATCAGCCCCAGCATTTT. It is translated as CASSLGGHQPQHF.

The chain recombines TRBV15 with TRBJ2-1, with unresolved D. Germline CDR1 reads LNHNV; CDR2 reads YYDKDF (reference sequence). The CDR3 contains 13 residues. The germline V and J ends were trimmed by 5 bases and 3 bases, with 8 bases remaining between them. CDR3 DNA sequence: TGTGCCACCAGCGTTGGTTACTACAATGAGCAGTTCTTC. Residues: CATSVGYYNEQFF.

The chain couples TRBV5-1 to TRBJ2-5; D possibly uses TRBD1 or TRBD2 (6 bases each). Trimming removed 0 bases from V and 5 bases from J, with 14 bases in between. This CDR3 comprises 15 residues. Germline assignment: CDR1 SGHRS and CDR2 YFSETQ. CDR3 nucleotides: TGCGCCAGCAGCTTGGGGTCGACTAGGGGGGAGACCCAGTACTTC. This encodes CASSLGSTRGETQYF.

This rearrangement joins TRBV20-1 to TRBJ2-3; D unclear. CDR3 length: 10 amino acids. From germline, CDR1 is DFQATT and CDR2 SNEGSKA (reference sequence). The germline V and J ends were trimmed by 5 bases and 2 bases, with 2 bases remaining between them. The CDR3 region is CSAYTDTQYF. The CDR3 nucleotides are TGCAGTGCTTACACAGATACGCAGTATTTT.